What follows are 26 T cell receptor beta chains derived from one specimen sequenced in a study of identical twins. Each CDR3 protein gets one entry after TCRdb re-called the 5' RACE reads with MiXCR. The table shows some 660,000 distinct CDR3 sequences, with around 8.6% occurring only once. This same sample was also part of a study on yellow fever vaccine responses in identical twins.

Sequenced: PBMCs. The receptor set was obtained from a woman between 18 and 30 years old in good health.

This clonotype was detected a few times. The J gene is TRBJ2-5, the V gene TRBV20-1; TRBD1 might be the D (5 bases). V lost 6 bases and J 5 bases, leaving 16 bases between the germline ends. The CDR3 loop spans 13 amino acids. CDR1 and CDR2 from the germline V gene are DFQATT and SNEGSKA (reference sequence). The CDR3: CSAVPGLGETQYF. The CDR3 DNA reads as TGCAGTGCCGTACCAGGGTTAGGGGAGACCCAGTACTTC.

In this sample, this clonotype turned up many times. V and J are TRBV21-1 and TRBJ1-5. TRBV21-1 is a pseudogene segment. The length of the CDR3 is 15 residues. The CDR3 region is CASSKAERGGQPQHF. The CDR3 bases are TGTGCCAGCAGCAAAGCGGAGCGGGGTGGACAGCCCCAGCATTTT.

The chain couples TRBV7-2 to TRBJ2-7; 7 bases are shared with TRBD1. Germline CDR1 and CDR2: SGHTA and FQGNSA. The CDR3 is 13 residues long. The J segment lost 4 bases and the V segment lost 3 bases, leaving 3 bases of the junction unmatched. This CDR3 is CASSFLTGYEQYF. CDR3 bases: TGTGCCAGCAGCTTTCTGACAGGGTACGAGCAGTACTTC.

This clonotype was detected a few times. The chain links TRBV20-1 to TRBJ2-3; possibly TRBD1 for D (5 bases). The CDR3 extends over 16 amino acids. The germline V gene encodes CDR1 DFQATT and CDR2 SNEGSKA (reference sequence). Trimming removed 3 bases from V and 2 bases from J, with 18 bases in between. CDR3 in amino acids: CSASRRASAYTDTQYF. CDR3 coding DNA: TGCAGTGCTAGTCGCAGGGCCTCGGCTTACACAGATACGCAGTATTTT.

The gene calls are TRBV27 and TRBJ2-7; D is unclear. Trimming took off 8 bases at V and 2 bases at J, with 4 bases between the two ends. This CDR3 has 10 residues. Germline CDR1 MNHEY, CDR2 SMNVEV (reference sequence). The chain's CDR3 is CASPPYEQYF. The CDR3 nucleotides are TGTGCCAGCCCCCCCTACGAGCAGTACTTC.

The chain links TRBV24-1 to TRBJ2-1; D gene uncertain. The CDR3 length is 11 residues. Germline-derived CDR1 and CDR2 are KGHDR and SFDVKD. The ends were cut back, 5 bases at V and 6 bases at J, with 4 bases in the middle. The CDR3 coding sequence is TGTGCCACCAGTGTAATCAATGAGCAGTTCTTC. The encoded protein is CATSVINEQFF.

This clonotype has ten or more counts. The chain carries TRBV7-9 and TRBJ2-1; 8 bases agree with TRBD2. V lost 7 bases and J lost 7; bases outside the gene matches: 9. The germline CDR1 and CDR2 sequences are SEHNR and FQNEAQ (reference sequence). The CDR3 consists of 14 residues. The CDR3 DNA reads as TGTGCCAGCACCCAGCGGGAGCTTGGAAATGAGCAGTTCTTC. This gives the protein CASTQRELGNEQFF.

The V gene is TRBV7-2, the J gene TRBJ2-7; 9 positions agree with TRBD2. The V gene's germline CDR1 is SGHTA and CDR2 FQGNSA. V dropped 4 bases and J dropped 1; count of bases not matched to a gene: 5. CDR3 size: 15 residues. DNA for the CDR3: TGTGCCAGCAGCTGGCGGACTAGCGTTTCCTACGAGCAGTACTTC. Translation: CASSWRTSVSYEQYF.

This clonotype was seen repeatedly, ten times or more. This chain connects TRBV14 to TRBJ2-2; the D is unclear. The CDR3 has 17 amino acids. Trimming stripped 4 bases from V and 0 bases from J, with 15 bases between. CDR1 and CDR2 (germline): SGHDN, FVKESK. In nucleotides, the CDR3 is TGTGCCAGCAGCCTGGACCAAACCGCCACGAACACCGGGGAGCTGTTTTTT. Protein: CASSLDQTATNTGELFF.

The sample holds many counts of this clonotype. CDR3 sequence: CASSLAGLGGNEQFF. DNA for the CDR3: TGTGCCAGCAGCTTAGCGGGACTAGGTGGCAATGAGCAGTTCTTC. The V and J genes are TRBV7-6 and TRBJ2-1; 8 nucleotides align to TRBD2. Germline V gene lookup returns CDR1 SGHVS and CDR2 FNYEAQ. V was clipped by 0 bases and J by 6 bases; unmatched bases: 4. The CDR3 extends over 15 amino acids.

This rearrangement joins TRBV7-8 to TRBJ2-7; 14 nucleotides match TRBD2. With 0 bases clipped from V and 0 bases from J, the junction kept 4 bases outside the gene matches. The CDR3 is made up of 18 amino acids. The V gene's germline CDR1 is SGHVS and CDR2 FQNEAQ. The CDR3 protein is CASSLAGTSGGNSYEQYF. The CDR3 DNA reads as TGTGCCAGCAGCTTAGCCGGGACTAGCGGGGGTAACTCCTACGAGCAGTACTTC.

The J gene is TRBJ2-5, the V gene TRBV27; D remains unclear. The CDR3 has 13 residues. Between the trimmed V and J ends, which lost 6 bases and 1 base, there was a span of 9 bases. Germline V gene data show CDR1 as MNHEY and CDR2 as SMNVEV (reference sequence). The CDR3 loop reads CASRPGFQETQYF. The CDR3 DNA reads as TGTGCCAGCAGACCGGGTTTCCAAGAGACCCAGTACTTC.

This clonotype appeared many times. This chain connects TRBV7-2 to TRBJ2-1; 8 bases are shared with TRBD2. This CDR3 has 14 amino acids. CDR1 and CDR2 from the germline V gene are SGHTA and FQGNSA. J was trimmed by 6 bases and V by 0 bases; bases with no gene match: 1. The CDR3 nucleotides are TGTGCCAGCAGCTTAGCGAGCGGGGGCAATGAGCAGTTCTTC. This encodes CASSLASGGNEQFF.

The J gene is TRBJ1-5, the V gene TRBV6-2 or TRBV6-3; the D is unclear. The CDR3 is 12 amino acids. The germline V gene encodes CDR1 MNHEY and CDR2 SVGEGT. The germline V and J ends were trimmed by 4 bases and 7 bases, with 8 bases remaining between them. CDR3 sequence (DNA): TGTGCCAGCAGTTTGGAGAGGCAGCCCCAGCATTTT. Translating gives CASSLERQPQHF.

This clonotype was recorded many times. This CDR3 reads CASSLWWGTGELFF. CDR3 coding DNA: TGTGCCAGCAGTTTATGGTGGGGAACCGGGGAGCTGTTTTTT. V and J are TRBV12-3 or TRBV12-4 and TRBJ2-2; no clear D. CDR3 length equals 14 residues. The V gene lost 2 bases and the J gene lost 5 bases, with 9 bases spanning the gap.

This clonotype was detected only a few times. This chain links TRBV2 with TRBJ2-1, with TRBD2 matching 13 bases. The CDR3 totals 15 residues. The V segment lost 6 bases and the J segment 8 bases; nucleotides outside the gene matches: 7. Per the germline V gene, CDR1 is SNHLY and CDR2 is FYNNEI. The chain's CDR3 is CASSFGLAGEDEQFF. The CDR3 region has the DNA TGTGCCAGCAGCTTCGGACTAGCGGGGGAGGATGAGCAGTTCTTC. The whole variable domain, remainder taken from reference TRBV2 and TRBJ2-1, is EPEVTQTPSHQVTQMGQEVILRCVPISNHLYFYWYRQILGQKVEFLVSFYNNEISEKSEIFDDQFSVERPDGSNFTLKIRSTKLEDSAMYFCASSFGLAGEDEQFFGPGTRLTVL.

This clonotype was seen ten or more times. The chain joins TRBV7-2 to TRBJ2-7; D remains unclear. This CDR3 has 14 residues. The germline gives CDR1 SGHTA, CDR2 FQGNSA. V dropped 1 base and J dropped 2 bases, with 9 bases sitting between them. The DNA for the CDR3 is TGTGCCAGCAGCTTAGGGCTCGGGCCCTACGAGCAGTACTTC. Translating gives CASSLGLGPYEQYF.

This chain links TRBV6-2 or TRBV6-3 with TRBJ2-3, with a possible D match to TRBD2 (6 bases). The V and J ends lost 6 bases and 0 bases respectively, with 13 bases between them. The germline CDR1 and CDR2 sequences are MNHEY and SVGEGT. The CDR3 is made up of 15 amino acids. The CDR3 protein is CASSYLAPSTDTQYF. In DNA, the CDR3 is TGTGCCAGCAGCTACCTAGCGCCTAGCACAGATACGCAGTATTTT.

This clonotype was picked up a small number of times. The rearrangement joins TRBV5-5 to TRBJ2-3; perhaps TRBD2 as D (5 bases). The CDR3 length is 17 residues. Trimming left V 7 bases short and J 0 bases short, with 21 bases between. Germline assignment: CDR1 SGHKS and CDR2 YYEKEE (reference sequence). DNA for the CDR3: TGTGCCAGCGCTACCGGACGGGGTCTCCTAAGCACAGATACGCAGTATTTT. It translates to CASATGRGLLSTDTQYF.

The chain employs TRBV14 and TRBJ1-2; D is possibly TRBD1 (5 bases). Germline V gene lookup returns CDR1 SGHDN and CDR2 FVKESK. This CDR3 contains 15 residues. Trimming removed 1 base at V and 0 bases at J, with 9 bases between. CDR3 amino acids: CASSQVGAANYGYTF. CDR3 DNA sequence: TGTGCCAGCAGCCAAGTCGGGGCCGCTAACTATGGCTACACCTTC. Combining the CDR3 with reference TRBV14 and TRBJ1-2 gives the whole variable domain EAGVTQFPSHSVIEKGQTVTLRCDPISGHDNLYWYRRVMGKEIKFLLHFVKESKQDESGMPNNRFLAERTGGTYSTLKVQPAELEDSGVYFCASSQVGAANYGYTFGSGTRLTVV.

The rearrangement joins TRBV5-6 to TRBJ2-7; D tentatively reads TRBD1 or TRBD2 (5 bases each). V gave up 1 base and J gave up 3 bases, with 17 bases separating them. This CDR3 region has 16 residues. Germline CDR1 reads SGHDT; CDR2 reads YYEEEE. This CDR3 reads CASSLLVAERGYEQYF. DNA for the CDR3: TGTGCCAGCAGCTTGCTTGTGGCGGAGAGGGGCTACGAGCAGTACTTC.

This clonotype has a handful of counts. J is TRBJ2-1 and V is TRBV6-1; TRBD2 agrees at 12 bases. Germline CDR1 is MNHNS and CDR2 is SASEGT. CDR3 length: 17 amino acids. V shed 6 bases, J shed 6 bases, and the junction held 12 bases outside the gene matches. CDR3 sequence: CASSRTILAGGPNEQFF. CDR3 nucleotides: TGTGCCAGCAGCCGAACCATCCTAGCGGGGGGGCCCAATGAGCAGTTCTTC.

This clonotype was detected ten times or more. The chain carries TRBV24-1 and TRBJ2-7, with D perhaps being TRBD1 or TRBD2 (5 bases each). Between the trimmed V and J ends, which lost 4 bases and 4 bases, there was a span of 10 bases. The CDR3 runs 13 residues. The V gene's germline CDR1 is KGHDR and CDR2 SFDVKD. CDR3 sequence: CATSEAGAYEQYF. DNA for the CDR3: TGTGCCACCAGTGAAGCCGGGGCGTACGAGCAGTACTTC.

The sample holds many counts of this clonotype. This rearrangement joins TRBV6-2 or TRBV6-3 to TRBJ2-3, with 15 bases matching TRBD2. Unmatched junction bases numbered 13, after V lost 0 bases and J lost 6 bases. CDR1 is MNHEY, CDR2 SVGEGT, per germline. The CDR3 spans 20 residues. The CDR3 nucleotides are TGTGCCAGCAGTTACTCCTCACCCCCCGGGACTAGCGGGGGGCGGGATACGCAGTATTTT. Translation gives CASSYSSPPGTSGGRDTQYF.

This clonotype was recorded a few times. This sequence joins TRBV5-1 and TRBJ1-6, with D possibly TRBD1 on 6 matching bases. Per the germline V gene, CDR1 is SGHRS and CDR2 is YFSETQ. The CDR3 runs 14 residues. Trimming removed 3 bases from V and 8 bases from J, with 12 bases in between. CDR3 sequence reads: CASSYSEGDSPLHF. The CDR3 DNA is TGCGCCAGCAGCTATAGTGAGGGGGATTCACCCCTCCACTTT.

The table lists this clonotype with many counts. DNA of the CDR3: TGTGCCAGCGGTTTAAAGGGAGGCGAGCAGTTCTTC. Translating gives CASGLKGGEQFF. The J gene is TRBJ2-1, the V gene TRBV6-6; maybe TRBD2 (6 bases). The germline V gene encodes CDR1 MNHNY and CDR2 SVGAGI (reference sequence). This CDR3 is built from 12 residues. Trimming pared 8 bases from V and 10 bases from J, leaving 15 bases between.